This is a list of T cell receptor beta chains from one sample in a study of human T cells and chemical hapten exposure. TCRdb recomputed calls from the RACE reads with MiXCR, one row per CDR3 protein. This table has roughly 43,000 distinct CDR3 sequences, 3.5% to 4% appearing once. Sequences were obtained from whole blood. These receptors all come from a human donor in good health. Some clones in this sample may be carry-over from other donors' samples. Both conserved end residues are part of each CDR3. A D gene is named only where the DNA matches it firmly. Size values are once, few and many counts, or a class for expanded clones, and some rows have none.

V	J	D	size	CDR3	DNA
TRBV12-3/TRBV12-4	TRBJ1-4	NA	many	CASRKWEGHVNEKLFF	TGTGCCAGCAGGAAATGGGAGGGTCACGTCAATGAAAAACTGTTTTTT
TRBV29-1	TRBJ2-2	NA	many	CSGGRGSNTGELFF	TGCAGCGGGGGCAGGGGATCGAACACCGGGGAGCTGTTTTTT
TRBV10-2	TRBJ2-1	NA	many	CASSEGGIGNEQFF	TGCGCCAGCAGTGAGGGAGGGATCGGAAATGAGCAGTTCTTC
TRBV27	TRBJ2-6	NA	many	CASSPSISGANVLTF	TGTGCCAGCAGTCCATCCATCTCTGGGGCCAACGTCCTGACTTTC
TRBV29-1	TRBJ2-7	TRBD2	many	CSVTGTSGGGYEQYF	TGCAGCGTTACCGGGACTAGCGGGGGAGGATACGAGCAGTACTTC
TRBV23-1	TRBJ2-7	NA	many	CASSQPPGVSRKNYEQYF	TGCGCCAGCAGTCAGCCCCCCGGAGTCAGCAGGAAAAACTACGAGCAGTACTTC
TRBV3-1	TRBJ2-1	TRBD2	few	CASSQVTSGRANEQFF	TGTGCCAGCAGCCAAGTAACTAGCGGGAGGGCCAATGAGCAGTTCTTC
TRBV29-1	TRBJ2-5	NA	many	CSVYLSQETQYF	TGCAGCGTGTACCTGTCCCAAGAGACCCAGTACTTC
TRBV4-1	TRBJ2-7	NA	many	CASSQVTGTPPYEQYF	TGCGCCAGCAGCCAAGTAACCGGGACCCCGCCCTACGAGCAGTACTTC
TRBV28	TRBJ1-1	NA	NA	CASSLIPGHLNTEAFF	TGTGCCAGCAGTTTGATCCCGGGACACCTGAACACTGAAGCTTTCTTT
TRBV18	TRBJ2-7	NA	many	CASSPGANPYEQYF	TGTGCCAGCTCACCGGGGGCTAATCCCTACGAGCAGTACTTC
TRBV29-1	TRBJ2-1	TRBD2	many	CSVGGDGRAREQFF	TGCAGCGTTGGTGGAGACGGGAGGGCGAGGGAGCAGTTCTTC
TRBV7-8	TRBJ1-2	TRBD1	NA	CASSLVAGGYYGYTF	TGTGCCAGCAGCTTAGTAGCAGGGGGCTACTATGGCTACACCTTC
TRBV5-1	TRBJ2-3	NA	many	CASRRDGVSVAQYF	TGCGCCAGCCGGCGGGACGGGGTTTCAGTGGCGCAGTATTTT
TRBV9	TRBJ2-3	TRBD2	few	CASSGRIAGGTDTQYF	TGTGCCAGCAGCGGACGGATAGCGGGAGGCACAGATACGCAGTATTTT
TRBV5-6	TRBJ2-7	NA	many	CASSLLQGTNYEQYF	TGTGCCAGCAGCTTGCTACAGGGTACGAATTACGAGCAGTACTTC
TRBV6-5	TRBJ1-2	NA	many	CASSLTTGFYGYTF	TGTGCCAGCAGTCTAACAACAGGGTTCTATGGCTACACCTTC
TRBV14	TRBJ2-7	NA	many	CASSARGLLSYEQYF	TGTGCCAGCAGCGCCCGGGGGCTACTCTCCTACGAGCAGTACTTC
TRBV6-4	TRBJ1-1	NA	few	CASSEDSNTEAFF	TGTGCCAGCAGTGAAGACTCAAACACTGAAGCTTTCTTT
TRBV20-1	TRBJ1-1	TRBD1	many	CSAPKGSAGGNAEAFF	TGCAGTGCTCCGAAGGGTTCGGCAGGGGGTAACGCTGAAGCTTTCTTT
TRBV12-3/TRBV12-4	TRBJ1-1	NA	NA	CASSLSGTAEAFF	TGTGCCAGCAGTTTATCGGGGACCGCTGAAGCTTTCTTT
TRBV25-1	TRBJ2-2	NA	medium-sized	CASSPRGSGGGELFF	TGTGCCAGCAGCCCCCGCGGGTCTGGTGGCGGGGAGCTGTTTTTT
TRBV7-9	TRBJ1-1	TRBD1	many	CASNSQGAPNTEAFF	TGTGCCAGCAACTCCCAGGGGGCCCCGAACACTGAAGCTTTCTTT
TRBV7-9	TRBJ2-3	NA	NA	CASSSDTSTDTQYF	TGTGCCAGCAGCTCGGACACTAGCACAGATACGCAGTATTTT
TRBV27	TRBJ1-5	NA	NA	CARDSNQPQHF	TGTGCCAGAGATAGCAATCAGCCCCAGCATTTT
TRBV28	TRBJ1-2	NA	many	CASSFSVSYGYTF	TGTGCCAGCAGTTTTTCGGTTAGCTATGGCTACACCTTC
TRBV6-6	TRBJ2-5	TRBD2	many	CASSPPNGRAGETQYF	TGTGCCAGCAGTCCCCCCAACGGGAGGGCCGGGGAGACCCAGTACTTC
TRBV10-3	TRBJ1-4	NA	NA	CAISEGGATNEKLFF	TGTGCCATCAGTGAGGGGGGGGCAACTAATGAAAAACTGTTTTTT
TRBV7-9	TRBJ1-2	TRBD1	many	CASRGGQGLSYGYTF	TGTGCCAGCAGGGGAGGACAGGGGTTAAGCTATGGCTACACCTTC
TRBV28	TRBJ2-1	NA	many	CASSPGVTYNEQFF	TGTGCCAGCAGCCCAGGAGTCACCTACAATGAGCAGTTCTTC
TRBV28	TRBJ2-7	NA	many	CASSPLPPPYEQYF	TGTGCCAGCAGCCCCCTCCCGCCTCCGTACGAGCAGTACTTC
TRBV6-2/TRBV6-3	TRBJ2-7	TRBD2	many	CATSVLRTSGNYEQYF	TGTGCCACCTCAGTTCTCCGGACTAGCGGAAACTACGAGCAGTACTTC
TRBV7-6	TRBJ2-2	NA	NA	CASSPPYAAGTGELFF	TGTGCCAGCAGCCCCCCCTACGCCGCGGGCACCGGGGAGCTGTTTTTT
TRBV18	TRBJ2-7	NA	many	CASSPDRRYEQYF	TGTGCCAGCTCACCGGACCGGCGATACGAGCAGTACTTC
TRBV11-2	TRBJ1-2	NA	many	CASSWLRGLQPSGYTF	TGTGCCAGCAGCTGGTTAAGGGGACTGCAACCGTCTGGCTACACCTTC
TRBV7-9	TRBJ2-2	NA	many	CASSPGELFF	TGTGCCAGCAGCCCAGGGGAGCTGTTTTTT
TRBV11-2	TRBJ2-3	NA	many	CASSLIKSGPDTQYF	TGTGCCAGCAGCTTAATCAAAAGCGGTCCAGATACGCAGTATTTT
TRBV5-1	TRBJ1-1	TRBD1	many	CASSAGGIRNTEAFF	TGCGCCAGCAGCGCAGGGGGGATAAGGAACACTGAAGCTTTCTTT
TRBV28	TRBJ2-3	NA	few	CASSLPGSTDTQYF	TGTGCCAGCAGTCTCCCCGGTAGCACAGATACGCAGTATTTT
TRBV6-5	TRBJ2-3	NA	many	CASKAGLSTDTQYF	TGTGCCAGCAAGGCGGGCCTATCGACAGATACGCAGTATTTT